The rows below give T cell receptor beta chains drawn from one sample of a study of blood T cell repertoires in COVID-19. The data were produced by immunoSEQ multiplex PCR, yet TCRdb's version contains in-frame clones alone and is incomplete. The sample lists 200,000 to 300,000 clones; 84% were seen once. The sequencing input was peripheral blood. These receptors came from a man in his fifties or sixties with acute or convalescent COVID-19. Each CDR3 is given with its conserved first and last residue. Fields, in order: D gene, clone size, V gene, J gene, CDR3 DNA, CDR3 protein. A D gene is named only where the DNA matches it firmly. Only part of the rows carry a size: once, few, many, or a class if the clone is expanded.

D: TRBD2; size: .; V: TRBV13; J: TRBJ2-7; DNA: TGTGCCAGCAGCTTCCGGACTAGCGGGAGCACCTACGAGCAGTACTTC; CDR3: CASSFRTSGSTYEQYF
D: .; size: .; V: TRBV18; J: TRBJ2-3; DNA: TGTGCCAGCTCACCGAGAGGAGGGCGAAGCACAGATACGCAGTATTTT; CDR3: CASSPRGGRSTDTQYF
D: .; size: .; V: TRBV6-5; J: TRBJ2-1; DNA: TGTGCCAGCAGTTACCGGGCAGGGGTCAATGAGCAGTTCTTC; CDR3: CASSYRAGVNEQFF
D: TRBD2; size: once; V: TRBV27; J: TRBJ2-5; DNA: TGTGCCAGCAGTCGAAAAGTGCTAGCGGGAGGAGAGACCCAGTACTTC; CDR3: CASSRKVLAGGETQYF
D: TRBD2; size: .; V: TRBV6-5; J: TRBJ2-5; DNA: TGTGCCAGCGGGAGCTGGGCGGGAGAAGAGACCCAGTACTTC; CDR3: CASGSWAGEETQYF
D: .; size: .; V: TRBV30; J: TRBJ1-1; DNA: TGTGCCTGGAGTGGGGAGGGCGCAAAAGCTTTCTTT; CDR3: CAWSGEGAKAFF
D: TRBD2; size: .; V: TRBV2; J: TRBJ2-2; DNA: TGTGCCAGCAGTGCTAATAGCGGGAAACACGGGGAGCTGTTTTTT; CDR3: CASSANSGKHGELFF
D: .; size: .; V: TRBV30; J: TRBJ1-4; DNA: TGTGCCTGGAGTGTAGACATTTATGAAAAACTGTTTTTT; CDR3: CAWSVDIYEKLFF
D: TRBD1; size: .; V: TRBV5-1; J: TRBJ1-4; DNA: TGCGCCAGCAGCGCGATAACAGGGGGCGCCGATGAAAAACTGTTTTTT; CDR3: CASSAITGGADEKLFF
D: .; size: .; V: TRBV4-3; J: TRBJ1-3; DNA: TGCGCCAGCAGCCAAGACGGACAGACATTGGGAAACACCATATATTTT; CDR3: CASSQDGQTLGNTIYF
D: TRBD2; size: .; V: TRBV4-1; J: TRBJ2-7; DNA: TGCGCCAGCAGCCTCCTACCTAGCGGCCTGGGCTACGAGCAGTACTTC; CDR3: CASSLLPSGLGYEQYF
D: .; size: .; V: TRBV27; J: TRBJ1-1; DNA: TGTGCCAGCAGTTTTTTACCTTCGGTCTGGGGGCGCGAAGCTTTCTTT; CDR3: CASSFLPSVWGREAFF
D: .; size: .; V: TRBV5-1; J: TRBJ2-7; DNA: TGCGCCAGCAGCGTGTCCATGCGCTACGAGCAGTACTTC; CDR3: CASSVSMRYEQYF
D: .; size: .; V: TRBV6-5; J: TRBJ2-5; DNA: TGTGCCAGCAGTCGAAAGCCCGGGACCCAGTACTTC; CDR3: CASSRKPGTQYF
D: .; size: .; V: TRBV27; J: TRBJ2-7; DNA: TGTGCCAGCAGTTTATCGTTCGGGAGTCCCCACGAGCAGTACTTC; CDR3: CASSLSFGSPHEQYF
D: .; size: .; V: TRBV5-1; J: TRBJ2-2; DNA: TGCGCCAGCAACATCGGGAACGCCGGGGAGCTGTTTTTT; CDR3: CASNIGNAGELFF
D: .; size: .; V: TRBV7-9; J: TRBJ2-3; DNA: TGTGCCAGCACCCGACAGAGCACAGATACGCAGTATTTT; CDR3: CASTRQSTDTQYF
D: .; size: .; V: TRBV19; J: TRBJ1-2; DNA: TGTGCCACCGACTTTGGCGGCTACACCTTC; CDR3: CATDFGGYTF
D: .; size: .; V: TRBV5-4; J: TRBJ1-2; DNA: TGTGCCAGCAAGAACAGGAGCTATGGCTACACCTTC; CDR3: CASKNRSYGYTF
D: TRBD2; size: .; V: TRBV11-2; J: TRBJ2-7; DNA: TGTGCCAGCAGCTTAGCCGGGGGGGGAGCCTACGAGCAGTACTTC; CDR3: CASSLAGGGAYEQYF
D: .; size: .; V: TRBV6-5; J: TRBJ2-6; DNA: TGTGCCAGCAGTACTTATACTAGGGCCAACGTCCTGACTTTC; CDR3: CASSTYTRANVLTF
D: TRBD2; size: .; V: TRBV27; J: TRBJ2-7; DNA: TGTGCCAGCATAGGCGTGTTAGGGGCTAGCGGGACCTACGAGCAGTACTTC; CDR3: CASIGVLGASGTYEQYF
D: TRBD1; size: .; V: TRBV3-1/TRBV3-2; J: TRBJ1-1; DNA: TGTGCCAGCAGCCAAGACTGGACAGGGGGCACTGAAGCTTTCTTT; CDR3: CASSQDWTGGTEAFF
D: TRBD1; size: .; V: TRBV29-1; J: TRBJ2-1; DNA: TGCAGCGTTGAAGATGGGACAGTTTACAATGAGCAGTTCTTC; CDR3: CSVEDGTVYNEQFF
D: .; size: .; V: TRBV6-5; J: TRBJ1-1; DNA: TGTGCCAGCAGCCCCTCTCAGGGGCAGGGTGCTTTCTTT; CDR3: CASSPSQGQGAFF
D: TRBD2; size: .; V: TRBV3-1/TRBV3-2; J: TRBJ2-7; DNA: TGTGCCAGCAGCCAAGTCGATACAGTAGCGGGCTACGAGCAGTACTTC; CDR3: CASSQVDTVAGYEQYF
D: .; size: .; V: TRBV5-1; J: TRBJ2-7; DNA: TGCGCCAGCAGCTTGGATGGACAGAGCTCAAGGGAGCAGTACTTC; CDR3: CASSLDGQSSREQYF
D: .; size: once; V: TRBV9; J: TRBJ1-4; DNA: TGTGCCAGCAGCTTAGGGCATAATGAAAAACTGTTTTTT; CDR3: CASSLGHNEKLFF
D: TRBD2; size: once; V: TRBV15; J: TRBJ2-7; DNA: TGTGCCACCAGCTCCGGACTAGCGGGTTCGTACGAGCAGTACTTC; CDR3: CATSSGLAGSYEQYF
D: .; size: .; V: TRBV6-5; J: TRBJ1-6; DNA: TGTGCCAGCAGCCCCGGGGGAGGGAAATCACCCCTCCACTTT; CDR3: CASSPGGGKSPLHF
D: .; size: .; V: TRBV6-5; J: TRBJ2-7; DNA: TGTGCCAGCAGTTACTCTCGGCGGGAAACCTACGAGCAGTACTTC; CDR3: CASSYSRRETYEQYF
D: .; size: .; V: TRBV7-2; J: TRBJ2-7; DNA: TGTGCCAGCAGCTTAACGGGACTTGAACCCTCCTACGAGCAGTACTTC; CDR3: CASSLTGLEPSYEQYF
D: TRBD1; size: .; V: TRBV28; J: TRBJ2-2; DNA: TGTGCCAGCAGTTTCACAGGGGGTCGTACCGGGGAGCTGTTTTTT; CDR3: CASSFTGGRTGELFF
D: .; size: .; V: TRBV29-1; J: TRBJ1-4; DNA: TGCAGCGTGCCCGGTGCAACTAATGAAAAACTGTTTTTT; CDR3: CSVPGATNEKLFF
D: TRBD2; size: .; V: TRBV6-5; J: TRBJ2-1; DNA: TGTGCCAGCAGTTACCTAAGCGGGAGGGCATTGGAGCAGTTCTTC; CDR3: CASSYLSGRALEQFF
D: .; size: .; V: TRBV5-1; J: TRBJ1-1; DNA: TGCGCCAGCAGCCCGACAGCCCATTCGGGCACTGAAGCTTTCTTT; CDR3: CASSPTAHSGTEAFF
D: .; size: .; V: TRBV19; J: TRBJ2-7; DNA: TGTGCCAGTAGTATCCGGGACAAACCCTACGAGCAGTACTTC; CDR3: CASSIRDKPYEQYF